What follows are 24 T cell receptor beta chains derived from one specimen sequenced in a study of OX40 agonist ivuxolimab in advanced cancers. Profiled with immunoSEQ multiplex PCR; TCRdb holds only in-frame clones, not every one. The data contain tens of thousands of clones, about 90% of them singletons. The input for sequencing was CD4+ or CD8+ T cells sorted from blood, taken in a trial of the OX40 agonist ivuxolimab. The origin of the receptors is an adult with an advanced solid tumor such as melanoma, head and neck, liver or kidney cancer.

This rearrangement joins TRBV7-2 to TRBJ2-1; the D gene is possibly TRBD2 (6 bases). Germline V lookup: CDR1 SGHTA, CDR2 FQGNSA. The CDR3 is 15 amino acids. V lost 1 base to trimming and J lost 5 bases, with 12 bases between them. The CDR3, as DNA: TGTGCCAGCAGCTTAGACAGCGGAGGGCACAATGAGCAGTTCTTC. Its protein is CASSLDSGGHNEQFF.

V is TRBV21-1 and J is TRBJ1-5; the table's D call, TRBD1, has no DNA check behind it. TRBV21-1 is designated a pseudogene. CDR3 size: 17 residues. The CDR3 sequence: CASSRRDREEGNQPQHF. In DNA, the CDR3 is TGTGCCAGCAGCCGACGGGACAGGGAAGAGGGCAATCAGCCCCAGCATTTT.

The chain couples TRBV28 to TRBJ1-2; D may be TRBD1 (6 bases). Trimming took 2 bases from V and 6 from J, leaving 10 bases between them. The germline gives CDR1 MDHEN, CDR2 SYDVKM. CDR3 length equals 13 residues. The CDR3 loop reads CASSLHRADGYTF. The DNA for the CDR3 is TGTGCCAGCAGTTTACACAGGGCTGATGGCTACACCTTC.

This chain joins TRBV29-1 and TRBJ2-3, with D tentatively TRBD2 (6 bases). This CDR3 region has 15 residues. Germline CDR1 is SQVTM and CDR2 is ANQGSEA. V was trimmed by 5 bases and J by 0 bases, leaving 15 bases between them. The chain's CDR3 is CSVSFGGSSTDTQYF. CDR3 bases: TGCAGCGTTTCATTTGGGGGGTCTAGCACAGATACGCAGTATTTT.

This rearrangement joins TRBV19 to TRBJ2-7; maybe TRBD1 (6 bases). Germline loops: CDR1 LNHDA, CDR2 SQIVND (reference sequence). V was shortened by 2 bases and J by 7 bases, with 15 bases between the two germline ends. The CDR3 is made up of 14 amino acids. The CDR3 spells CASSIFAGAVEQYF. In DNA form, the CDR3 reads TGTGCCAGTAGTATATTTGCAGGGGCAGTAGAGCAGTACTTC.

CDR3 residues: CASSAQSGQVGYNEQFF. CDR3 bases: TGTGCCAGCAGCGCCCAATCCGGACAGGTGGGCTACAATGAGCAGTTCTTC. This sequence joins TRBV9 and TRBJ2-1; 7 bases are shared with TRBD1. The junction had 12 bases not matched to a gene; V was cut back by 3 bases and J by 3 bases. Germline V gives CDR1 SGDLS, CDR2 YYNGEE. The CDR3 is made up of 17 amino acids.

The CDR3 bases are TGTGCCAGCAGCTTTGGACTAGCGGATACCTACAATGAGCAGTTCTTC. Translating gives CASSFGLADTYNEQFF. The gene calls are TRBV11-3 and TRBJ2-1; 10 positions agree with TRBD2. The V segment lost 3 bases and the J segment 2 bases; nucleotides outside the gene matches: 4. Germline values: CDR1 SGHNT, CDR2 YENEEA. This CDR3 comprises 16 residues.

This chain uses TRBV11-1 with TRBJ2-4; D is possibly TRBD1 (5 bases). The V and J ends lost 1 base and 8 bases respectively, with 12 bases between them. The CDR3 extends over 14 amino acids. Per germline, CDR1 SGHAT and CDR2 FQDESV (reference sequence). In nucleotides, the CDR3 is TGTGCCAGCAGCTTAGGCCCGGACAATTACATTCAGTACTTC. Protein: CASSLGPDNYIQYF.

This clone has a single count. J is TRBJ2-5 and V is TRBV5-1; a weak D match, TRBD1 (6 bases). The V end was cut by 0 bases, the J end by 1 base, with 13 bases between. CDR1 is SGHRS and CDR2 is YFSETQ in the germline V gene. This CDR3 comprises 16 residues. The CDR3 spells CASSLAFGQSQETQYF. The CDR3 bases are TGCGCCAGCAGCTTGGCCTTTGGACAGAGCCAAGAGACCCAGTACTTC.

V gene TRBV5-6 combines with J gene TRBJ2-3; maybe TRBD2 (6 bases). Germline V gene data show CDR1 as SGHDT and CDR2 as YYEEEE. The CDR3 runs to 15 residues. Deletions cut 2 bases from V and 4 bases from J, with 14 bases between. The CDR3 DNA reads TGTGCCAGCAGCTTCGGGACTCCCGGTCCAGATACGCAGTATTTT. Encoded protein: CASSFGTPGPDTQYF.

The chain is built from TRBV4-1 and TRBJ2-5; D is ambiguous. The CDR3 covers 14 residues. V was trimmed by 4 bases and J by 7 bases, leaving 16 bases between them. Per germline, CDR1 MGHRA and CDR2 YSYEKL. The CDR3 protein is CASSPSPERSTQYF. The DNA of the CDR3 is TGCGCCAGCAGCCCCAGCCCCGAGCGATCGACCCAGTACTTC.

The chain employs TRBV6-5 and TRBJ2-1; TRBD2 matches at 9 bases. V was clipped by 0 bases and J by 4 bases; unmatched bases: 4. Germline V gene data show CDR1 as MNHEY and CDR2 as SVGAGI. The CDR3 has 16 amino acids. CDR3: CASSYSRLAEYNEQFF. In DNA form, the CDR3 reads TGTGCCAGCAGTTACTCCAGACTAGCGGAATACAATGAGCAGTTCTTC.

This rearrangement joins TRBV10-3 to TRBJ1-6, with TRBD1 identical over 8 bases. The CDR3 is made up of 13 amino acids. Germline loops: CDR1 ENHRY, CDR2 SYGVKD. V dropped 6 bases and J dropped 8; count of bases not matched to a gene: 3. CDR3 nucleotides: TGTGCCATCAGGACAGGGGTGGATTCACCCCTCCACTTT. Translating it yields CAIRTGVDSPLHF.

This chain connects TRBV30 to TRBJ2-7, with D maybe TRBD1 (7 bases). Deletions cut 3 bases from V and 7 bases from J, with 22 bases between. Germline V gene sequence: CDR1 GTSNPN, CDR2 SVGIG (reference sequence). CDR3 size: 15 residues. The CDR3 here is CAWSLTGRAGGEQYF. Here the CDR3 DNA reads TGTGCCTGGAGCCTGACGGGCAGGGCAGGGGGGGAGCAGTACTTC.

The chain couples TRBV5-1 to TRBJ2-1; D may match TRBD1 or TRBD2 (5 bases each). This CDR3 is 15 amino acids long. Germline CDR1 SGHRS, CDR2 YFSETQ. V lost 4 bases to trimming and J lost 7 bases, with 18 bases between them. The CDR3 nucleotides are TGCGCCAGCAGCCCTGACGGACTGGGACCTAATGAGCAGTTCTTC. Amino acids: CASSPDGLGPNEQFF.

Here the CDR3 DNA reads TGCGCCAGCAGCCCCGATCGGGCCGGTAATTCACCCCTCCACTTT. Protein sequence: CASSPDRAGNSPLHF. The rearrangement uses TRBV5-1 and TRBJ1-6; D ambiguous. The germline gives CDR1 SGHRS, CDR2 YFSETQ. Trimming left V 4 bases short and J 6 bases short, with 14 bases between. The CDR3 is 15 residues long.

The CDR3 protein is CASDETGTSGRRRGETQYF. Written as DNA, the CDR3 is TGTGCCAGCGACGAGACCGGGACTAGCGGGAGGCGCCGGGGGGAGACCCAGTACTTC. This chain joins TRBV7-8 and TRBJ2-5; 15 bases are a match to TRBD2. Looked up from germline, CDR1 is SGHVS and CDR2 is FQNEAQ. The CDR3 runs 19 residues. With V trimmed by 8 bases and J by 5 bases, 18 bases remained unmatched.

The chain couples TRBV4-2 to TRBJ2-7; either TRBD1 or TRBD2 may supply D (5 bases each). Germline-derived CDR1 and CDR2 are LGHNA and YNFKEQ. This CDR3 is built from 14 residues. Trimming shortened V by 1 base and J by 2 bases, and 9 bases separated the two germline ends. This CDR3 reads CASSQGDGPYEQYF. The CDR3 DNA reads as TGTGCCAGCAGCCAAGGGGACGGACCCTACGAGCAGTACTTC.

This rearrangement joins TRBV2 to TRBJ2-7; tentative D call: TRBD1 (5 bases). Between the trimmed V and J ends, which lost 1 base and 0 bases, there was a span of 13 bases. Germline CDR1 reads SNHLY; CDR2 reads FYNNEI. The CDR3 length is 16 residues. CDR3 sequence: CASSEDEPGHSYEQYF. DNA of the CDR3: TGTGCCAGCAGTGAAGACGAGCCAGGGCACTCCTACGAGCAGTACTTC.

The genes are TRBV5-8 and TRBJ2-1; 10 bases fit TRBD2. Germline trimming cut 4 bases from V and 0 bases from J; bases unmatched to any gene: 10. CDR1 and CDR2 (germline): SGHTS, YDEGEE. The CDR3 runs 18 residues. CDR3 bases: TGTGCCAGCAGCCAGACTAGCGGGTCCGTAAGCTCCTACAATGAGCAGTTCTTC. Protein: CASSQTSGSVSSYNEQFF.

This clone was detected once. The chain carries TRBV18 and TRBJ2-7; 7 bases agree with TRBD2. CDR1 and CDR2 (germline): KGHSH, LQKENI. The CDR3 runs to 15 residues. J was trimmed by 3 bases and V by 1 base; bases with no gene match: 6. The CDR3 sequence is CASSPRMGGVYEQYF. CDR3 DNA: TGTGCCAGCTCACCACGCATGGGGGGGGTCTACGAGCAGTACTTC. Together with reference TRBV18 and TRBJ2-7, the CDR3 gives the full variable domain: NAGVMQNPRHLVRRRGQEARLRCSPMKGHSHVYWYRQLPEEGLKFMVYLQKENIIDESGMPKERFSAEFPKEGPSILRIQQVVRGDSAAYFCASSPRMGGVYEQYFGPGTRLTVT.

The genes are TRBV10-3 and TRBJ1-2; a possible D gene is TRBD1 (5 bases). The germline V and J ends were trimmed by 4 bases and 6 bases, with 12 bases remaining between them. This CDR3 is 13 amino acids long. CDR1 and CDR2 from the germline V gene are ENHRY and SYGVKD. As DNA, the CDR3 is TGTGCCATCAGTGGATCCCAGGGACATGGCTACACCTTC. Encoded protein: CAISGSQGHGYTF.

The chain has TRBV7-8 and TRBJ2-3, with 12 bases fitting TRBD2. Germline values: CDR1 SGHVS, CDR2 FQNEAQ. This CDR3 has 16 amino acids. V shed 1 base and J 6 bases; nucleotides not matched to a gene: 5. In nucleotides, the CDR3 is TGTGCCAGCAGCTTAGTCCTAGCGGGAGGGGCGGATACGCAGTATTTT. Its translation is CASSLVLAGGADTQYF.

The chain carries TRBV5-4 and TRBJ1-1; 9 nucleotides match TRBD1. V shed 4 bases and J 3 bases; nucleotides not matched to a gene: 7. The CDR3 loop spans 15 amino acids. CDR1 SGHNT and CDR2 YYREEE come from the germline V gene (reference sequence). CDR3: CASSPRTGVDTEAFF. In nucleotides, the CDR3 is TGTGCCAGCAGCCCGAGGACAGGGGTAGACACTGAAGCTTTCTTT. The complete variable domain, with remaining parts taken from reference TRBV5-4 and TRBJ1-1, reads ETGVTQSPTHLIKTRGQQVTLRCSSQSGHNTVSWYQQALGQGPQFIFQYYREEENGRGNFPPRFSGLQFPNYSSELNVNALELDDSALYLCASSPRTGVDTEAFFGQGTRLTVV.